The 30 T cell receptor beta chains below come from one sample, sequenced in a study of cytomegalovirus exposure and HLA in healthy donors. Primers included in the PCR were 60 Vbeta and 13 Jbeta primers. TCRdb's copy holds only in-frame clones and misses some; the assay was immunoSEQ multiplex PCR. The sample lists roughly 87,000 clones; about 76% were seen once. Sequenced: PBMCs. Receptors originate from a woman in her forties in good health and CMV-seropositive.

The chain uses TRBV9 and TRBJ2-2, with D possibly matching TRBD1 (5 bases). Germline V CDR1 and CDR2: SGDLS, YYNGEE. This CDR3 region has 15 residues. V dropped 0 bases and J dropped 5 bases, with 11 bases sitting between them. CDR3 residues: CASSVGQGWTGELFF. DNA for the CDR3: TGTGCCAGCAGCGTAGGGCAGGGCTGGACCGGGGAGCTGTTTTTT.

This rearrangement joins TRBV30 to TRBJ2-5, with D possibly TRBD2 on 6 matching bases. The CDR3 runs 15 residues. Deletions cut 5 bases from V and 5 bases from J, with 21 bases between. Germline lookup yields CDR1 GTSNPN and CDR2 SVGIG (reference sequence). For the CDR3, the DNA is TGTGCCTGGGGGGCTGGGTGGGGGGTAAGGGAGACCCAGTACTTC. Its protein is CAWGAGWGVRETQYF.

The CDR3 here is CASSTGQGRDGYTF. The CDR3 coding sequence is TGTGCCAGTAGTACTGGACAGGGCAGGGATGGCTACACCTTC. The chain uses TRBV19 and TRBJ1-2; 8 positions match TRBD1. The CDR3 runs 14 residues. CDR1 and CDR2 from the germline V gene are LNHDA and SQIVND (reference sequence). The junction had 7 bases not matched to a gene; V was cut back by 4 bases and J by 6 bases.

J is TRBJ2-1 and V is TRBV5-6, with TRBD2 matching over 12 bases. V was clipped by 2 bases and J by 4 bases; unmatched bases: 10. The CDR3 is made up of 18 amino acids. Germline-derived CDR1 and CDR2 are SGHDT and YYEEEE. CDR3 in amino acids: CASSFRLAGGLGYNEQFF. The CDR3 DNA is TGTGCCAGCAGCTTCCGGCTAGCGGGAGGGTTAGGGTACAATGAGCAGTTCTTC.

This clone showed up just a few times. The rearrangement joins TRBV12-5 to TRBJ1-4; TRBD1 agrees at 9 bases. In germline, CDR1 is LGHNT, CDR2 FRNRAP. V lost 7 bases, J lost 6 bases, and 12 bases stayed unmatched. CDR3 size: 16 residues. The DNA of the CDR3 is TGTGCTAGTGCCAATACCTTGGGACAGGGTGATGAAAAACTGTTTTTT. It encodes CASANTLGQGDEKLFF.

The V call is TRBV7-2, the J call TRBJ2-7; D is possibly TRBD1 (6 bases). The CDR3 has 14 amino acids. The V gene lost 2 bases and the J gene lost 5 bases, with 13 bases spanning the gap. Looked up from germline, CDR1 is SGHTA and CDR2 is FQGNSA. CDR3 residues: CASSLSEGGNEQYF. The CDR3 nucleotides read TGTGCCAGCAGCTTAAGCGAAGGGGGAAACGAGCAGTACTTC.

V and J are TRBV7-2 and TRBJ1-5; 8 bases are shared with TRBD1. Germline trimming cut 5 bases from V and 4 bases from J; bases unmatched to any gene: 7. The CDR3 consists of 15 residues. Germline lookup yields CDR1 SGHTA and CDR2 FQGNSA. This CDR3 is CASSLRQGRNQPQHF. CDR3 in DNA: TGTGCCAGCAGCCTTAGACAGGGGAGAAATCAGCCCCAGCATTTT.

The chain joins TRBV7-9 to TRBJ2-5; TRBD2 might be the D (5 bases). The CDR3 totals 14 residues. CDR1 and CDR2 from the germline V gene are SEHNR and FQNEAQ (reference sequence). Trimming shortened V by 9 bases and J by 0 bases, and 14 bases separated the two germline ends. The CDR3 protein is CASRGTAYQETQYF. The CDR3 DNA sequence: TGTGCCAGTCGGGGTACAGCGTACCAAGAGACCCAGTACTTC.

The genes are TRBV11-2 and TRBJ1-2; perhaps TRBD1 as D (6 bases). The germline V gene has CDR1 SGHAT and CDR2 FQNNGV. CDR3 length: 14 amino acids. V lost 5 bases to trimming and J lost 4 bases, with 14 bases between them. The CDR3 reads CASSPRDTLYGYTF. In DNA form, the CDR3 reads TGTGCCAGCAGCCCCCGGGACACGCTCTATGGCTACACCTTC. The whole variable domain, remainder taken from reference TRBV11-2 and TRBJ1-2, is EAGVAQSPRYKIIEKRQSVAFWCNPISGHATLYWYQQILGQGPKLLIQFQNNGVVDDSQLPKDRFSAERLKGVDSTLKIQPAKLEDSAVYLCASSPRDTLYGYTFGSGTRLTVV.

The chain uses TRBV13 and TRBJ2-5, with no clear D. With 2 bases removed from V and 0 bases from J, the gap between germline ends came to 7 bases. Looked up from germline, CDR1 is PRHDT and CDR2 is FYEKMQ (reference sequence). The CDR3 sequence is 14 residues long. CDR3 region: CASSLSLYQETQYF. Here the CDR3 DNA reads TGTGCCAGCAGCTTATCGTTGTACCAAGAGACCCAGTACTTC.

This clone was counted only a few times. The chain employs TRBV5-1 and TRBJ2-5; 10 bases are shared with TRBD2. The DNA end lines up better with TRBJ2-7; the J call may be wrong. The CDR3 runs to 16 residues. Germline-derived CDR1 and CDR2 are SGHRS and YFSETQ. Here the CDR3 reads CASRLTTSGRSYEQYF. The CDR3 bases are TGCGCCAGCAGATTGACGACTAGCGGGCGATCCTACGAGCAGTACTTC.

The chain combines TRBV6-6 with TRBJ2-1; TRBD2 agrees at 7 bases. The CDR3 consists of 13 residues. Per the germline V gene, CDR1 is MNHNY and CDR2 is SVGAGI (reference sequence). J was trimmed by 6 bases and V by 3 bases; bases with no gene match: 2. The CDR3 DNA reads TGTGCCAGCAGTTATGGGGGGGGCAATGAGCAGTTCTTC. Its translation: CASSYGGGNEQFF.

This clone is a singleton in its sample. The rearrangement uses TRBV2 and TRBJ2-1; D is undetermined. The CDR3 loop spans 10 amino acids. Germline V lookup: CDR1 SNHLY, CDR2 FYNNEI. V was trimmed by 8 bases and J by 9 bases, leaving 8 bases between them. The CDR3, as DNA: TGTGCCAGCCAGAGGATTGAGCAGTTCTTC. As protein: CASQRIEQFF.

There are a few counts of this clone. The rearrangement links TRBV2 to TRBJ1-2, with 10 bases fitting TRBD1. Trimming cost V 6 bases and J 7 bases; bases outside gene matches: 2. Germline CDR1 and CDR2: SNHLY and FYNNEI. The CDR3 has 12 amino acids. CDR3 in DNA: TGTGCCAGCAGGACAGGGGGCGGTGGCTACACCTTC. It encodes CASRTGGGGYTF.

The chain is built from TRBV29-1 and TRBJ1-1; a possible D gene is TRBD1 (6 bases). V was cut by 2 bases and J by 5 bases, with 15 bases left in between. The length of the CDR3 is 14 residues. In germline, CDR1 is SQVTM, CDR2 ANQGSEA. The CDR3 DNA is TGCAGCGTTGAATGGTACAGGGTGGAAACTGAAGCTTTCTTT. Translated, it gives CSVEWYRVETEAFF. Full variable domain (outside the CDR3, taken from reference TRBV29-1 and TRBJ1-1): SAVISQKPSRDICQRGTSLTIQCQVDSQVTMMFWYRQQPGQSLTLIATANQGSEATYESGFVIDKFPISRPNLTFSTLTVSNMSPEDSSIYLCSVEWYRVETEAFFGQGTRLTVV.

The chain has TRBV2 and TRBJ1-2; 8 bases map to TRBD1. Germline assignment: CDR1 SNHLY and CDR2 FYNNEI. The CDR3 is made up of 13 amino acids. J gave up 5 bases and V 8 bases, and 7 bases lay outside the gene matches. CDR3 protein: CASLWTGSYGYTF. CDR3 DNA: TGTGCCAGCCTTTGGACAGGGAGTTATGGCTACACCTTC.

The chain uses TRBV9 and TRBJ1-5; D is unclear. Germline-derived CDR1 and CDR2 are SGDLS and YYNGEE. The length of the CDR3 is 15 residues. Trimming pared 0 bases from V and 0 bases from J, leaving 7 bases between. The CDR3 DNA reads TGTGCCAGCAGCGTAGGGCATACTAGCAATCAGCCCCAGCATTTT. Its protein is CASSVGHTSNQPQHF.

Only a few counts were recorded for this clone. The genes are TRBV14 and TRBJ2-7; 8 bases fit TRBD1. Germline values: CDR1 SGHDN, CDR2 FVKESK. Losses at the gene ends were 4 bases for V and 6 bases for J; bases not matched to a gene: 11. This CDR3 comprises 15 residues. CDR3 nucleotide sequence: TGTGCCAGCAGCCCTTGGACAGGGAAGAGGCGCGAGCAGTACTTC. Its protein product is CASSPWTGKRREQYF. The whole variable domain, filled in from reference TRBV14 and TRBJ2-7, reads EAGVTQFPSHSVIEKGQTVTLRCDPISGHDNLYWYRRVMGKEIKFLLHFVKESKQDESGMPNNRFLAERTGGTYSTLKVQPAELEDSGVYFCASSPWTGKRREQYFGPGTRLTVT.

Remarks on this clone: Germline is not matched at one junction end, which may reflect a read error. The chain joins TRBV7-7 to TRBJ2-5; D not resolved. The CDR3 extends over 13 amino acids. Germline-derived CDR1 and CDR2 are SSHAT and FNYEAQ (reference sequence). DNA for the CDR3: TGTGCTAGCAGCTTAGGCCCGCGGGAGACCCAGTACTTC. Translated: CASSLGPRETQYF.

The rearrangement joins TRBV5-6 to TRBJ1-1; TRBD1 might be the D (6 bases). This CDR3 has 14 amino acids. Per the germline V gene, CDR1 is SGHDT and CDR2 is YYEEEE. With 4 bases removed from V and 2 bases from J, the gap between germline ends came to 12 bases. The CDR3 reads CASSLTGPNTEAFF. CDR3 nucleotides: TGTGCCAGCAGCCTGACAGGTCCTAACACTGAAGCTTTCTTT.

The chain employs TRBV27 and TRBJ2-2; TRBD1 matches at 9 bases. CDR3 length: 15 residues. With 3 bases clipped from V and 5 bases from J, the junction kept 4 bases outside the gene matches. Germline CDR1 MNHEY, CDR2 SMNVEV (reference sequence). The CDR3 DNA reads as TGTGCCAGCAGTTTCGGGACAGGGTATACCGGGGAGCTGTTTTTT. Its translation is CASSFGTGYTGELFF.

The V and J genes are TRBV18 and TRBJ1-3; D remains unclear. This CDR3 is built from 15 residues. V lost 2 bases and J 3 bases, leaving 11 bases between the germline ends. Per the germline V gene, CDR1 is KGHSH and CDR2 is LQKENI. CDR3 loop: CASSPMGDVGNTIYF. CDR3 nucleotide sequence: TGTGCCAGCTCACCAATGGGAGACGTTGGAAACACCATATATTTT.

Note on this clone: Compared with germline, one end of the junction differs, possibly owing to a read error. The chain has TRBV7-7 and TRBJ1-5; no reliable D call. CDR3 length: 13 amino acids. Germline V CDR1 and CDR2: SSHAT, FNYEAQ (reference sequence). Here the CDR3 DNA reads TGTGCTAGCAGCTTAGTTCGGTCCCAGCCCCAGCATTTT. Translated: CASSLVRSQPQHF.

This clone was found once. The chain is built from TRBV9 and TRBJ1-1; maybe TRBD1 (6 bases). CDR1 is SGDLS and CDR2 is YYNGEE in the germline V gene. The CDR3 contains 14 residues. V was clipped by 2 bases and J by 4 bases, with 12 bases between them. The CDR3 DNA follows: TGTGCCAGCAGCGTCATTCAGGGGACCACTGAAGCTTTCTTT. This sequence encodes CASSVIQGTTEAFF.

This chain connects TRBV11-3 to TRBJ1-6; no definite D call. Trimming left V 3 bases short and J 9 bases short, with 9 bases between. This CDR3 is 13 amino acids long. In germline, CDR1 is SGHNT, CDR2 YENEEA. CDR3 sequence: CASSFSPGSPLHF. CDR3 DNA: TGTGCCAGCAGCTTTTCACCGGGTTCACCCCTCCACTTT.

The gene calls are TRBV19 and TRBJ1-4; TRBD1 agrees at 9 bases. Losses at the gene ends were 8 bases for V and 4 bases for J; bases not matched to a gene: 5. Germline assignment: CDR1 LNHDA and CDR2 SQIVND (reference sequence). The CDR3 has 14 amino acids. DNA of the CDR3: TGTGCCAGTGGGGACAGGGCCTTTAATGAAAAACTGTTTTTT. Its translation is CASGDRAFNEKLFF.

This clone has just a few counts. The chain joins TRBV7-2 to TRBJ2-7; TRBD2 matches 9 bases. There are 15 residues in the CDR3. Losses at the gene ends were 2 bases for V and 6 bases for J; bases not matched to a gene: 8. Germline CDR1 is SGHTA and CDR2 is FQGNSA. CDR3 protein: CASSLSLAGSVEQYF. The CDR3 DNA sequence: TGTGCCAGCAGCTTATCTCTAGCGGGGAGTGTCGAGCAGTACTTC.

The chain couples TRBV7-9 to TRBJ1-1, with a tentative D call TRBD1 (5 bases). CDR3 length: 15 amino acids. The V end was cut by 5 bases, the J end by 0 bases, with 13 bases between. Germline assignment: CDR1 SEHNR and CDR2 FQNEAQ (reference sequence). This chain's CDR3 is CASSVLRVMNTEAFF. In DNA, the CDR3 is TGTGCCAGCAGCGTACTCAGGGTCATGAACACTGAAGCTTTCTTT.

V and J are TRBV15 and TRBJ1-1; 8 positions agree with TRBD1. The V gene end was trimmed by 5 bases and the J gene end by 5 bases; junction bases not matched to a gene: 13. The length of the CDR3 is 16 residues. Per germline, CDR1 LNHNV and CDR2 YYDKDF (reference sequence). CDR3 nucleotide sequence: TGTGCCACCAGCGTTCGAAACAGGGGGGTTGGGACTGAAGCTTTCTTT. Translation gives CATSVRNRGVGTEAFF.

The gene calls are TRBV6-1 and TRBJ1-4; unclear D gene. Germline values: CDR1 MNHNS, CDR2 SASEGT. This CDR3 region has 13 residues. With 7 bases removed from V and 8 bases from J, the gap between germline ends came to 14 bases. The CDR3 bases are TGTGCCAGCATCCCTCCACTCCGGGAAAAACTGTTTTTT. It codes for CASIPPLREKLFF.